What follows are 6 T cell receptor beta chains derived from one specimen sequenced in a study of T cell repertoires in cytomegalovirus infection. What these receptors recognize is not known. MiXCR, applied by TCRdb to the reads, yields one record per CDR3 protein. The sample holds 450,000 to 600,000 distinct CDR3 sequences, 25% to 35% seen once. Sequences were derived from cultured PBMCs, sampled from culture after CMV antigen stimulation. The source of these receptors is a human donor in good health (CMV status not recorded). Some clones in this sample may be carry-over from other donors' samples.

This clonotype was picked up a small number of times. This chain connects TRBV7-9 to TRBJ2-7; the D is unclear. CDR1 is SEHNR, CDR2 FQNEAQ, per germline (reference sequence). The CDR3 totals 14 residues. V lost 5 bases, J lost 2 bases, and 13 bases lay in between. In DNA form, the CDR3 reads TGTGCCAGCAGCCAAACCCTGGCGACCTACGAGCAGTACTTC. It encodes CASSQTLATYEQYF.

Details on this clonotype: Possible read error: a much larger clone is one base away. V gene TRBV7-2 combines with J gene TRBJ1-3, with a weak D call TRBD1 (5 bases). The CDR3 length is 15 residues. Germline assignment: CDR1 SGHTA and CDR2 FQGNSA. Trimming removed 5 bases from V and 4 bases from J, with 15 bases in between. The CDR3 spells CASSVAGLGGNTIYF. The CDR3 bases are TGTGCCAGCAGCGTGGCAGGGCTAGGGGGAAACACCATATATTTT. Full variable domain (remainder filled in from reference TRBV7-2 and TRBJ1-3): GAGVSQSPSNKVTEKGKDVELRCDPISGHTALYWYRQSLGQGLEFLIYFQGNSAPDKSGLPSDRFSAERTGGSVSTLTIQRTQQEDSAVYLCASSVAGLGGNTIYFGEGSWLTVV.

The sample holds a few counts of this clonotype. This chain joins TRBV7-9 and TRBJ2-1, with D tentatively TRBD1 or TRBD2 (5 bases each). This CDR3 is 13 amino acids long. Trimming stripped 5 bases from V and 8 bases from J, with 13 bases between. Germline loops: CDR1 SEHNR, CDR2 FQNEAQ (reference sequence). The chain's CDR3 is CASSPGTTHEQFF. CDR3 sequence (DNA): TGTGCCAGCAGCCCGGGGACCACGCATGAGCAGTTCTTC.

The V and J genes are TRBV7-6 and TRBJ2-1, with D possibly matching TRBD1 (5 bases). The CDR3 contains 12 residues. The V end lost 3 bases, the J end lost 7 bases, and 7 bases lay between the germline ends. Germline V gene lookup returns CDR1 SGHVS and CDR2 FNYEAQ. CDR3 residues: CASSFRQNEQFF. The CDR3 coding sequence is TGTGCCAGCAGCTTCCGACAGAATGAGCAGTTCTTC.

Comment on this clonotype: A much larger clone lies a single base off, so this may be a read error. V and J are TRBV6-1 and TRBJ2-3; D is unclear. Germline V CDR1 and CDR2: MNHNS, SASEGT. The CDR3 has 15 amino acids. V lost 6 bases to trimming and J lost 3 bases, with 16 bases between them. The CDR3 protein is CASSPRWVETDTQYF. In DNA, the CDR3 is TGTGCCAGCAGCCCCAGATGGGTGGAGACAGATACGCAGTATTTT.

This chain links TRBV20-1 with TRBJ2-1; TRBD2 aligns across 15 bases. The CDR3 covers 15 residues. Losses at the gene ends were 5 bases for V and 6 bases for J; bases not matched to a gene: 5. Germline CDR1 DFQATT, CDR2 SNEGSKA (reference sequence). The CDR3 coding sequence is TGCAGTGCTGTCCGGACTAGCGGGAGGGCCAATGAGCAGTTCTTC. Its translation: CSAVRTSGRANEQFF.